A single sample gave rise to the 27 T cell receptor beta chains below, sequenced in a study of T cell responses to AZD1222 COVID-19 vaccine. Libraries were prepared by immunoSEQ multiplex PCR; TCRdb keeps only in-frame clonotypes and omits some of them. The repertoire has around 84,000 clones, roughly nine tenths of them found once; the top ten carry 30% to 35%. Specimen: peripheral blood, collected on day 0 of AZD1222 vaccination. The receptor set was obtained from an adult in good health.

The chain couples TRBV7-9 to TRBJ2-3; possibly TRBD2 for D (6 bases). The CDR3 is 14 amino acids. Germline V gene data show CDR1 as SEHNR and CDR2 as FQNEAQ (reference sequence). Trimming removed 5 bases from V and 0 bases from J, with 9 bases in between. The CDR3 sequence: CASSPGTSTDTQYF. The CDR3 nucleotides read TGTGCCAGCAGCCCCGGGACTAGCACAGATACGCAGTATTTT. Full variable domain (missing parts from reference TRBV7-9 and TRBJ2-3): DTGVSQNPRHKITKRGQNVTFRCDPISEHNRLYWYRQTLGQGPEFLTYFQNEAQLEKSRLLSDRFSAERPKGSFSTLEIQRTEQGDSAMYLCASSPGTSTDTQYFGPGTRLTVL.

This rearrangement joins TRBV11-2 to TRBJ2-5; no reliable D call. There are 14 residues in the CDR3. With 3 bases removed from V and 0 bases from J, the gap between germline ends came to 8 bases. Germline assignment: CDR1 SGHAT and CDR2 FQNNGV. This chain's CDR3 is CASSFAAYQETQYF. CDR3 nucleotide sequence: TGTGCCAGCAGCTTTGCAGCCTACCAAGAGACCCAGTACTTC. Complete variable domain (other parts from reference TRBV11-2 and TRBJ2-5): EAGVAQSPRYKIIEKRQSVAFWCNPISGHATLYWYQQILGQGPKLLIQFQNNGVVDDSQLPKDRFSAERLKGVDSTLKIQPAKLEDSAVYLCASSFAAYQETQYFGPGTRLLVL.

The V call is TRBV11-2, the J call TRBJ1-4; weak D call: TRBD1 (5 bases). Germline-derived CDR1 and CDR2 are SGHAT and FQNNGV. CDR3 length equals 14 residues. V was shortened by 5 bases and J by 4 bases, with 11 bases between the two germline ends. The CDR3 coding sequence is TGTGCCAGCAGCCGGGACGGCCTTAATGAAAAACTGTTTTTT. Its translation: CASSRDGLNEKLFF.

V usage is TRBV18 and J usage is TRBJ2-1, with 11 nucleotides matching TRBD2. CDR1 and CDR2 (germline): KGHSH, LQKENI. V shed 4 bases and J 5 bases; nucleotides not matched to a gene: 16. The CDR3 sequence is 19 residues long. The CDR3 DNA reads as TGTGCCAGCTCACGGACTCCCCGAATACTAGCGGGAGACCACAATGAGCAGTTCTTC. Its translation: CASSRTPRILAGDHNEQFF.

The chain joins TRBV10-3 to TRBJ1-1; D perhaps matches TRBD1 (6 bases). V was cut by 3 bases and J by 1 base, with 9 bases left in between. The CDR3 length is 14 residues. CDR1 and CDR2 (germline): ENHRY, SYGVKD. CDR3 DNA: TGTGCCATCAGTGAAGGGGGGCCGAACACTGAAGCTTTCTTT. Translated, it gives CAISEGGPNTEAFF.

This sequence joins TRBV7-9 and TRBJ2-5; 11 bases are shared with TRBD2. Germline assignment: CDR1 SEHNR and CDR2 FQNEAQ (reference sequence). The CDR3 extends over 15 amino acids. The V and J ends lost 5 bases and 2 bases, in that order; junction bases with no gene match: 4. Written as DNA, the CDR3 is TGTGCCAGCAGCCGACTAGCGGGGACACAAGAGACCCAGTACTTC. This codes for CASSRLAGTQETQYF.

The chain is built from TRBV6-5 and TRBJ1-4; D not certain. The CDR3 spans 15 residues. V gave up 5 bases and J gave up 0 bases, with 10 bases separating them. Germline V gene sequence: CDR1 MNHEY, CDR2 SVGAGI. CDR3 sequence reads: CASSQRLATNEKLFF. In DNA form, the CDR3 reads TGTGCCAGCAGTCAGAGGCTGGCAACTAATGAAAAACTGTTTTTT.

The chain carries TRBV6-2 or TRBV6-3 and TRBJ2-2; 7 bases fit TRBD1. Germline trimming cut 2 bases from V and 4 bases from J; bases unmatched to any gene: 10. Looked up from germline, CDR1 is MNHEY and CDR2 is SVGEGT. CDR3 length: 17 amino acids. The CDR3 loop is CASSYPTAGTATGELFF. CDR3 DNA: TGTGCCAGCAGTTACCCCACGGCCGGGACAGCCACCGGGGAGCTGTTTTTT.

The rearrangement uses TRBV25-1 and TRBJ2-7; 7 nucleotides line up with TRBD2. The CDR3 has 13 residues. V lost 3 bases, J lost 2 bases, and 1 base stayed unmatched. CDR1 is MGHDK and CDR2 is SYGVNS in the germline V gene. CDR3 DNA: TGTGCCAGCAGTGAGGGGGGGACCTACGAGCAGTACTTC. As protein: CASSEGGTYEQYF.

This chain links TRBV5-1 with TRBJ1-3, with D maybe TRBD1 (5 bases). The germline gives CDR1 SGHRS, CDR2 YFSETQ. V was pared by 4 bases and J by 0 bases, with 20 bases between. CDR3 length: 18 amino acids. The CDR3 loop is CASSLSSPTGPSGNTIYF. CDR3 DNA: TGCGCCAGCAGCCTCTCCTCACCCACAGGACCCTCTGGAAACACCATATATTTT.

This clone was observed once. The J gene is TRBJ2-2, the V gene TRBV6-5; D remains ambiguous. The CDR3 covers 12 residues. The V gene's germline CDR1 is MNHEY and CDR2 SVGAGI. The V gene lost 5 bases and the J gene lost 4 bases, with 5 bases spanning the gap. CDR3 nucleotide sequence: TGTGCCAGCAGTACCCCCACCGGGGAGCTGTTTTTT. It is translated as CASSTPTGELFF.

The chain uses TRBV3-1 (or the pseudogene TRBV3-2) and TRBJ2-2; D remains unclear. V was shortened by 0 bases and J by 7 bases, with 15 bases between the two germline ends. The CDR3 is 16 amino acids. The germline V gene encodes CDR1 LGHDT and CDR2 YNNKEL (reference sequence). For the CDR3, the DNA is TGTGCCAGCAGCCAAGAGCTTAGGCCAACCCACGGGGAGCTGTTTTTT. Its protein product is CASSQELRPTHGELFF.

The V call is TRBV3-1 (or the pseudogene TRBV3-2), the J call TRBJ1-2, with 8 bases matching TRBD1. V lost 6 bases to trimming and J lost 4 bases; unmatched junction nucleotides: 4. Germline assignment: CDR1 LGHDT and CDR2 YNNKEL (reference sequence). This CDR3 comprises 13 residues. CDR3 sequence reads: CASRAGTGYGYTF. For the CDR3, the DNA is TGTGCCAGCAGAGCCGGGACAGGCTATGGCTACACCTTC.

The rearrangement uses TRBV6-4 and TRBJ2-2; D may be TRBD1 (6 bases). The CDR3 has 14 residues. The V gene's germline CDR1 is MRHNA and CDR2 SNTAGT. Trimming left V 6 bases short and J 7 bases short, with 15 bases between. The CDR3 region is CASRSITGIGELFF. CDR3 nucleotide sequence: TGTGCCAGCAGGAGTATCACAGGGATCGGGGAGCTGTTTTTT.

The rearrangement links TRBV6-5 to TRBJ1-2; 7 bases line up with TRBD1. There are 15 residues in the CDR3. Per germline, CDR1 MNHEY and CDR2 SVGAGI. V dropped 2 bases and J dropped 5; count of bases not matched to a gene: 8. The CDR3 spells CASSYHQGGVYGYTF. The DNA for the CDR3 is TGTGCCAGCAGTTACCACCAGGGGGGAGTATATGGCTACACCTTC.

The V call is TRBV19, the J call TRBJ1-1, with D tentatively TRBD1 (5 bases). Germline assignment: CDR1 LNHDA and CDR2 SQIVND (reference sequence). This CDR3 contains 14 residues. V lost 7 bases and J lost 2, with 14 bases in between. As DNA, the CDR3 is TGTGCCAGTATTCAGGGCAGAGTAAACACTGAAGCTTTCTTT. Protein product: CASIQGRVNTEAFF. Variable domain in full (rest from reference TRBV19 and TRBJ1-1): DGGITQSPKYLFRKEGQNVTLSCEQNLNHDAMYWYRQDPGQGLRLIYYSQIVNDFQKGDIAEGYSVSREKKESFPLTVTSAQKNPTAFYLCASIQGRVNTEAFFGQGTRLTVV.

The V and J genes are TRBV20-1 and TRBJ2-7, with D uncertain. Per the germline V gene, CDR1 is DFQATT and CDR2 is SNEGSKA (reference sequence). V lost 4 bases and J lost 2, with 6 bases in between. CDR3 length: 11 residues. Written as DNA, the CDR3 is TGCAGTGCTACTGACACCTACGAGCAGTACTTC. It translates to CSATDTYEQYF.

The chain employs TRBV28 and TRBJ1-2; the D is unclear. V was trimmed by 6 bases and J by 3 bases, leaving 11 bases between them. The CDR3 length is 13 residues. Germline CDR1 and CDR2: MDHEN and SYDVKM. The DNA for the CDR3 is TGTGCCAGCAGAATGGGGAGCTACTATGGCTACACCTTC. Amino acids: CASRMGSYYGYTF.

The chain uses TRBV18 and TRBJ1-3, with D unclear. V lost 2 bases to trimming and J lost 4 bases, with 9 bases between them. Germline lookup yields CDR1 KGHSH and CDR2 LQKENI. The CDR3 totals 14 residues. The CDR3 reads CASSPESGGNTIYF. The DNA of the CDR3 is TGTGCCAGCTCACCAGAATCGGGCGGAAACACCATATATTTT.

This chain joins TRBV28 and TRBJ2-3; tentatively, D is TRBD2 (6 bases). The CDR3 has 14 residues. V was pared by 2 bases and J by 4 bases, with 10 bases between. The germline V gene encodes CDR1 MDHEN and CDR2 SYDVKM. The CDR3, as DNA: TGTGCCAGCAGTTTAGCGGGGACCTCAGATACGCAGTATTTT. Protein: CASSLAGTSDTQYF.

This clone was seen once. V usage is TRBV24-1 and J usage is TRBJ2-3; TRBD1 or TRBD2 may be the D gene (5 bases each). The CDR3 has 14 residues. V was cut by 7 bases and J by 4 bases, with 14 bases left in between. CDR1 and CDR2 from the germline V gene are KGHDR and SFDVKD. CDR3 in DNA: TGTGCCACCAGACGGGGACGCTTCCCAGATACGCAGTATTTT. This translates into CATRRGRFPDTQYF.

The chain uses TRBV28 and TRBJ1-1, with 7 bases that match TRBD1. CDR1 and CDR2 from the germline V gene are MDHEN and SYDVKM. V was clipped by 5 bases and J by 2 bases; unmatched bases: 8. The CDR3 length is 15 residues. CDR3 loop: CASSKGRQGNTEAFF. The CDR3 DNA reads as TGTGCCAGCAGTAAAGGTAGACAGGGCAACACTGAAGCTTTCTTT.

The rearrangement joins TRBV5-8 to TRBJ2-1, with 14 nucleotides matching TRBD2. J gave up 4 bases and V 0 bases, and 0 bases lay outside the gene matches. Germline V CDR1 and CDR2: SGHTS, YDEGEE. The CDR3 runs to 16 residues. In nucleotides, the CDR3 is TGTGCCAGCAGCTTGGGACTAGCGGGAGGGTACAATGAGCAGTTCTTC. It codes for CASSLGLAGGYNEQFF. The whole variable domain, filled in from reference TRBV5-8 and TRBJ2-1, reads EAGVTQSPTHLIKTRGQQATLRCSPISGHTSVYWYQQALGLGLQFLLWYDEGEERNRGNFPPRFSGRQFPNYSSELNVNALELEDSALYLCASSLGLAGGYNEQFFGPGTRLTVL.

The chain couples TRBV7-2 to TRBJ2-1; 11 nucleotides line up with TRBD1. Germline CDR1 SGHTA, CDR2 FQGNSA. CDR3 size: 17 residues. V gave up 3 bases and J gave up 3 bases; unmatched junction bases: 7. The chain's CDR3 is CASSFAGTGGFYNEQFF. The CDR3 DNA reads TGTGCCAGCAGCTTTGCCGGGACAGGGGGTTTCTACAATGAGCAGTTCTTC.

With regard to this clone: An end of the junction differs from the germline gene, which may be a read error. J is TRBJ1-2 and V is TRBV6-2 or TRBV6-3; D may be TRBD1 (5 bases). The CDR3 contains 12 residues. Germline V gene sequence: CDR1 MNHEY, CDR2 SVGEGT. The CDR3: CASSRRDRPSSF. DNA of the CDR3: TGTGCCAGCAGCCGGAGGGACCGCCCCAGCTCCTTC.

The chain employs TRBV28 and TRBJ2-7, with 8 bases that match TRBD1. This CDR3 spans 15 amino acids. The junction had 6 bases not matched to a gene; V was cut back by 5 bases and J by 0 bases. Germline CDR1 and CDR2: MDHEN and SYDVKM. CDR3 DNA: TGTGCCAGCAGTCCAGGGGGCGCAGACTCCTACGAGCAGTACTTC. Protein: CASSPGGADSYEQYF.

The chain links TRBV6-5 to TRBJ2-5; TRBD1 might be the D (6 bases). Germline V gene sequence: CDR1 MNHEY, CDR2 SVGAGI. V lost 10 bases to trimming and J lost 3 bases, with 12 bases between them. CDR3 length equals 12 residues. The CDR3: CATLDREETQYF. CDR3 bases: TGTGCCACCTTGGACAGAGAAGAGACCCAGTACTTC.